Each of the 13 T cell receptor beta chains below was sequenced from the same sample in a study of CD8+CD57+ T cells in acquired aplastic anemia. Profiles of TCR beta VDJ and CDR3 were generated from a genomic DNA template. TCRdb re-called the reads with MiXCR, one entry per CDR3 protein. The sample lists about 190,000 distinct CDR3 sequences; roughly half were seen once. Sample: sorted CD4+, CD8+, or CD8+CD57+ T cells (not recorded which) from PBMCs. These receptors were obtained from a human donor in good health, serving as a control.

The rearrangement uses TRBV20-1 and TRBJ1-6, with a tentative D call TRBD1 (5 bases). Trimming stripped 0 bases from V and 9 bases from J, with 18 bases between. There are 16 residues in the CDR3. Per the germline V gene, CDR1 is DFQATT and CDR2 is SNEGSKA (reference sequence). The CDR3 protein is CSARDLGEGEGSPLHF. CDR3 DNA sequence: TGCAGTGCTAGAGATCTGGGTGAAGGGGAAGGTTCACCCCTCCACTTT.

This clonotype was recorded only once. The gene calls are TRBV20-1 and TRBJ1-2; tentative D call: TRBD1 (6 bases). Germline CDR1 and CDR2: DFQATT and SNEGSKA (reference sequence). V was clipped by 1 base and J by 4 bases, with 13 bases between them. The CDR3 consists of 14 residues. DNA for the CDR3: TGCAGTGCTAGAGGTCAGGGGATCGTCTATGGCTACACCTTC. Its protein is CSARGQGIVYGYTF.

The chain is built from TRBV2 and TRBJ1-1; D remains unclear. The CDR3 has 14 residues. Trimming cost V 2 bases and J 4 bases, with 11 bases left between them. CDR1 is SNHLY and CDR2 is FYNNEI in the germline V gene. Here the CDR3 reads CASSERRVSTEAFF. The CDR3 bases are TGTGCCAGCAGTGAACGTCGAGTCAGCACTGAAGCTTTCTTT.

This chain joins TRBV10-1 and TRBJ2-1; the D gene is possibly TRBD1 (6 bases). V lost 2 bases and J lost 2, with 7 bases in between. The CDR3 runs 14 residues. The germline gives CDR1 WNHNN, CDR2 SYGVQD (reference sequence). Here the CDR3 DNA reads TGCGCCAGCAGTGAGGGGGGCGCCTACAATGAGCAGTTCTTC. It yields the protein CASSEGGAYNEQFF.

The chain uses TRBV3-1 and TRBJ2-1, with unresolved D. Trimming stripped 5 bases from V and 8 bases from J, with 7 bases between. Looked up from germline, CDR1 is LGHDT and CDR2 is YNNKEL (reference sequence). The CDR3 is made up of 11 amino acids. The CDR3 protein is CASSLVDEQFF. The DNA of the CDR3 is TGTGCCAGCAGCTTAGTAGATGAGCAGTTCTTC.

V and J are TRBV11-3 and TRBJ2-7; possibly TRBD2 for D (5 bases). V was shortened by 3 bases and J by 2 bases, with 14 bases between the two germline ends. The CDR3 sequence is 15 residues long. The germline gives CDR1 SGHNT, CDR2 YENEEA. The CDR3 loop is CASSFGTDGTYEQYF. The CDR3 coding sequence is TGTGCCAGCAGCTTTGGTACGGACGGGACCTACGAGCAGTACTTC. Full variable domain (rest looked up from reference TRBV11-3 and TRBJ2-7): EAGVVQSPRYKIIEKKQPVAFWCNPISGHNTLYWYLQNLGQGPELLIRYENEEAVDDSQLPKDRFSAERLKGVDSTLKIQPAELGDSAVYLCASSFGTDGTYEQYFGPGTRLTVT.

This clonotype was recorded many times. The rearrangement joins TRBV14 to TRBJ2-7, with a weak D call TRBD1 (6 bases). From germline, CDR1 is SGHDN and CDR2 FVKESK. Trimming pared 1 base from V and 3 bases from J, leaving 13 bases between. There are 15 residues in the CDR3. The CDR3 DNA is TGTGCCAGCAGCCAAGGGCAGGGGCAACTCTACGAGCAGTACTTC. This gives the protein CASSQGQGQLYEQYF.

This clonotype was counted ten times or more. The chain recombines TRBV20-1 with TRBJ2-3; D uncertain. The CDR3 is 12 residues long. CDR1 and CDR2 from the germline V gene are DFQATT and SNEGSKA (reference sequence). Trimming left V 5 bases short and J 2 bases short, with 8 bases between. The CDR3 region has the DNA TGCAGTGCTCCGTTCCCCACAGATACGCAGTATTTT. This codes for CSAPFPTDTQYF.

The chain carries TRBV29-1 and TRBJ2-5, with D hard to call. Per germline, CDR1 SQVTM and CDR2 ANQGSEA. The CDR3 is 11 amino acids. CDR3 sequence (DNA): TGCAGTTGGATTATAGTCGGGACCCAGTACTTC. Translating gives CSWIIVGTQYF.

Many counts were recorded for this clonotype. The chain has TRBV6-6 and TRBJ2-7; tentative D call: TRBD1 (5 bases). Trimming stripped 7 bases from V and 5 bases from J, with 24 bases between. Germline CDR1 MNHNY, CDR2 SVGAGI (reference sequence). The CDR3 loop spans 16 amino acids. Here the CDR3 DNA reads TGTGCCAGCACCGAATCCCAGACAGTTTCGAACCACGAGCAGTACTTC. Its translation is CASTESQTVSNHEQYF.

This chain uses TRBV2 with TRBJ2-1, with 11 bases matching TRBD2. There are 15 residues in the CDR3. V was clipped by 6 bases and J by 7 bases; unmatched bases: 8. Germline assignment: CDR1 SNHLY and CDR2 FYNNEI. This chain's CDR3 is CASRGISGGANEQFF. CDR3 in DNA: TGTGCCAGCAGGGGGATTAGCGGGGGGGCAAATGAGCAGTTCTTC. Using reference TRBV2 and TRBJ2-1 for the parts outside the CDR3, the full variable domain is EPEVTQTPSHQVTQMGQEVILRCVPISNHLYFYWYRQILGQKVEFLVSFYNNEISEKSEIFDDQFSVERPDGSNFTLKIRSTKLEDSAMYFCASRGISGGANEQFFGPGTRLTVL.

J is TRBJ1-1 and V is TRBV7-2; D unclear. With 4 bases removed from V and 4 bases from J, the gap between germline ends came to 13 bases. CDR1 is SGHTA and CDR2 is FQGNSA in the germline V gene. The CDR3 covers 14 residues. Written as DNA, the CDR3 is TGTGCCAGCAGCTCGACGGGTATCAGCACTGAAGCTTTCTTT. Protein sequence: CASSSTGISTEAFF.

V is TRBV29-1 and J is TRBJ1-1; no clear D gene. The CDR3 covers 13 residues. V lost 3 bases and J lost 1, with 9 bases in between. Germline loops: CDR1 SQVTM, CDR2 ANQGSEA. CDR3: CSVDYGKNTEAFF. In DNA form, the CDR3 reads TGCAGCGTTGACTACGGAAAGAACACTGAAGCTTTCTTT.